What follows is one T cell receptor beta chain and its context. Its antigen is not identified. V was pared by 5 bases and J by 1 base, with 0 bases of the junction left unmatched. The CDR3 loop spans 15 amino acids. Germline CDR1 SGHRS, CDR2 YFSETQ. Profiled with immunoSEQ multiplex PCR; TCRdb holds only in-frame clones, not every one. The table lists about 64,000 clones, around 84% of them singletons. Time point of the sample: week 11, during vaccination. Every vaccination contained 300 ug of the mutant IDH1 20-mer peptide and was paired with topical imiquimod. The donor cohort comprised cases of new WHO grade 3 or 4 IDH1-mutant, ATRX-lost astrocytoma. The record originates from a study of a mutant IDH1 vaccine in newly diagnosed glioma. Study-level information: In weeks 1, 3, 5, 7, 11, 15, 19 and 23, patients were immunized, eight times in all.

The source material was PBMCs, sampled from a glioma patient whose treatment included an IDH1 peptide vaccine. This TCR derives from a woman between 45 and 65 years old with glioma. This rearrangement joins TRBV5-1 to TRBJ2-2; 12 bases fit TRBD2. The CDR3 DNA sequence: TGCGCCAGCAGACTAGCGGGGGGGAACACCGGGGAGCTGTTTTTT. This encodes CASRLAGGNTGELFF.